These T cell receptor beta chains were read from a single sample in a study of blood T cell repertoires in COVID-19. Assay: immunoSEQ multiplex PCR; the TCRdb copy retains only in-frame clones and omits some. The sample consists of 200,000 to 250,000 clones, 80% to 85% of them appearing once. Sequencing was done on a sample of peripheral blood. The receptors originated from an older woman with COVID-19, enrolled during active disease. CDR3s include the opening cysteine and the closing phenylalanine or tryptophan. The order of the fields is clone size, J gene, V gene, D gene, CDR3 protein, CDR3 DNA. A D gene is named only where the DNA matches it firmly. A row's size may be missing; if present it is once, few, many or a size class.

>NA|TRBJ1-1|TRBV6-5|TRBD1
CASSPPQGAVAFF
TGTGCCAGCAGTCCACCCCAGGGGGCAGTAGCTTTCTTT
>NA|TRBJ2-7|TRBV6-5|TRBD1
CASSYRDREYEQYF
TGTGCCAGCAGTTATCGGGACAGGGAGTACGAGCAGTACTTC
>once|TRBJ1-1|TRBV6-5|TRBD1
CASSLDRGGLTEAFF
TGTGCCAGCAGTTTGGACAGGGGAGGGCTTACTGAAGCTTTCTTT
>NA|TRBJ2-1|TRBV5-1|TRBD2
CASSFWASGTSYNEQFF
TGCGCCAGCAGCTTCTGGGCTAGCGGGACCTCCTACAATGAGCAGTTCTTC
>NA|TRBJ2-1|TRBV5-4|TRBD2
CASSPRTSGFYNEQFF
TGTGCCAGCAGCCCCAGGACTAGCGGGTTCTACAATGAGCAGTTCTTC
>NA|TRBJ2-5|TRBV5-4|NA
CASSLSRGGETQYF
TGTGCCAGCAGCTTGTCTAGGGGGGGAGAGACCCAGTACTTC
>NA|TRBJ1-4|TRBV19|NA
CATRRREGGEKLFF
TGTGCCACTAGGCGGAGGGAAGGAGGTGAAAAACTGTTTTTT
>NA|TRBJ2-1|TRBV21-1|NA
CASSKMAGKGYNEQFF
TGTGCCAGCAGCAAAATGGCAGGGAAAGGCTACAATGAGCAGTTCTTC
>NA|TRBJ1-2|TRBV27|TRBD1
CASSLSLGQAYYGYTF
TGTGCCAGCAGTTTATCGTTGGGACAGGCCTACTATGGCTACACCTTC
>NA|TRBJ2-7|TRBV21-1|NA
CASSKVSGQGGLVYEQYF
TGTGCCAGCAGCAAAGTATCGGGACAGGGTGGATTAGTCTACGAGCAGTACTTC
>NA|TRBJ2-7|TRBV19|NA
CASRSRLAYEQYF
TGTGCCAGTAGGTCGCGGCTAGCTTACGAGCAGTACTTC
>NA|TRBJ2-7|TRBV11-1|NA
CASSLGQPPYEQYF
TGTGCCAGCAGCTTAGGACAGCCCCCCTACGAGCAGTACTTC
>NA|TRBJ2-7|TRBV10-1|NA
CASSVRPHEQYF
TGCGCCAGCAGTGTCAGGCCCCACGAGCAGTACTTC
>NA|TRBJ2-2|TRBV24-1|TRBD2
CATSDFGGGANTGELFF
TGTGCCACCAGTGATTTTGGCGGGGGGGCGAACACCGGGGAGCTGTTTTTT
>once|TRBJ2-7|TRBV27|NA
CASSLSGLREADRYEQYF
TGTGCCAGCAGTTTGTCAGGACTTCGTGAGGCAGACCGCTACGAGCAGTACTTC
>few|TRBJ1-1|TRBV11-2|NA
CASSFESGTEAFF
TGTGCCAGCAGCTTCGAATCAGGCACTGAAGCTTTCTTT
>NA|TRBJ1-4|TRBV5-8|NA
CASARGGREKLFF
TGTGCCAGCGCCCGGGGTGGGAGAGAAAAACTGTTTTTT
>NA|TRBJ1-5|TRBV18|NA
CASSPEGGPLNQPQHF
TGTGCCAGCTCACCTGAAGGAGGACCCCTCAATCAGCCCCAGCATTTT
>NA|TRBJ2-7|TRBV6-2/TRBV6-3|TRBD2
CASSSTSGRIGPYEQYF
TGTGCCAGCAGTTCGACTAGCGGGAGGATCGGGCCCTACGAGCAGTACTTC
>NA|TRBJ2-5|TRBV28|NA
CASQGFMETQYF
TGTGCCAGCCAGGGTTTTATGGAGACCCAGTACTTC
>NA|TRBJ2-7|TRBV10-3|TRBD2
CAISGERDSYEQYF
TGTGCCATCAGTGGGGAGCGGGATTCCTACGAGCAGTACTTC
>NA|TRBJ2-7|TRBV19|TRBD2
CASSRASGDYEQYF
TGTGCCAGTAGTCGGGCTAGCGGAGACTACGAGCAGTACTTC
>NA|TRBJ2-1|TRBV7-9|TRBD2
CASSPPGLAGGREQFF
TGTGCCAGCAGCCCACCCGGACTAGCGGGAGGTCGTGAGCAGTTCTTC
>NA|TRBJ2-5|TRBV7-9|NA
CASTLQETQYF
TGTGCCAGCACCCTCCAAGAGACCCAGTACTTC
>NA|TRBJ1-1|TRBV12-3/TRBV12-4|NA
CASRPTSDTEAFF
TGTGCCAGCAGACCTACCTCGGACACTGAAGCTTTCTTT
>once|TRBJ2-1|TRBV19|TRBD2
CASSMQGGYEQFF
TGTGCCAGTAGTATGCAGGGAGGGTATGAGCAGTTCTTC
>NA|TRBJ2-1|TRBV5-3|NA
CARSLAGDAGSFYNEQFF
TGTGCCAGAAGCTTGGCTGGTGATGCGGGAAGCTTCTACAATGAGCAGTTCTTC
>NA|TRBJ1-1|TRBV19|NA
CASSPRQLMNTEAFF
TGTGCCAGTAGTCCTCGACAGTTGATGAACACTGAAGCTTTCTTT
>NA|TRBJ2-7|TRBV9|TRBD2
CASSATWTSGYEQYF
TGTGCCAGCAGCGCCACTTGGACTAGCGGCTACGAGCAGTACTTC
>NA|TRBJ2-2|TRBV29-1|TRBD1
CSVTGGRTGELFF
TGCAGCGTTACAGGGGGTAGGACCGGGGAGCTGTTTTTT
>NA|TRBJ2-7|TRBV2|NA
CASSRAGTRVSYEQYF
TGTGCCAGCAGCCGAGCCGGGACAAGAGTCTCCTACGAGCAGTACTTC
>NA|TRBJ2-1|TRBV19|TRBD1
CASNFRDSYNEQFF
TGTGCCAGTAATTTTAGGGACAGCTACAATGAGCAGTTCTTC
>NA|TRBJ2-7|TRBV7-2|TRBD2
CASSLDGLAGVSSEQYF
TGTGCCAGCAGCTTAGACGGACTAGCGGGAGTGTCCTCCGAGCAGTACTTC
>NA|TRBJ1-4|TRBV4-3|NA
CASSDVTGRNEKLFF
TGCGCCAGCAGCGACGTGACAGGCCGTAATGAAAAACTGTTTTTT
>NA|TRBJ1-2|TRBV6-1|NA
CASSEDVRGHGYTF
TGTGCCAGCAGTGAAGATGTCAGGGGACATGGCTACACCTTC
>NA|TRBJ1-1|TRBV3-1/TRBV3-2|NA
CASSLTADTEAFF
TGTGCCAGCAGCCTAACAGCGGACACTGAAGCTTTCTTT
>NA|TRBJ2-1|TRBV6-2/TRBV6-3|TRBD1
CASSRTGSNEQFF
TGTGCCAGCAGCAGGACAGGGTCGAATGAGCAGTTCTTC
>NA|TRBJ1-2|TRBV6-6|NA
CAIEGRSYGYTF
TGTGCCATTGAGGGTCGGAGCTATGGCTACACCTTC
>many|TRBJ2-7|TRBV6-5|TRBD2
CASSSGLAGAYEQYF
TGTGCCAGCAGTTCGGGACTAGCGGGCGCCTACGAGCAGTACTTC
>NA|TRBJ1-6|TRBV7-2|NA
CASSLLNGGNSPLHF
TGTGCCAGCAGCTTACTTAACGGAGGGAATTCACCCCTCCACTTT
>NA|TRBJ1-1|TRBV7-9|TRBD1
CASSPSGTGNTEAFF
TGTGCCAGCAGCCCCTCCGGGACAGGGAATACTGAAGCTTTCTTT
>NA|TRBJ1-2|TRBV5-4|TRBD1
CASSRAQGEGYTF
TGTGCCAGCAGCCGGGCACAGGGGGAGGGCTACACCTTC
>NA|TRBJ1-6|TRBV19|NA
CASRRESGSPLHF
TGTGCCAGTAGGAGGGAATCAGGTTCACCCCTCCACTTT
>NA|TRBJ2-7|TRBV2|TRBD1
CASSDLLGTGTYEQYF
TGTGCCAGCAGTGATCTTCTCGGGACAGGCACCTACGAGCAGTACTTC
>NA|TRBJ1-1|TRBV9|NA
CASSVGGGSETEAFF
TGTGCCAGCAGCGTAGGCGGGGGATCGGAAACTGAAGCTTTCTTT
>NA|TRBJ1-5|TRBV12-3/TRBV12-4|NA
CASSWEFNQPQHF
TGTGCCAGCAGTTGGGAGTTCAATCAGCCCCAGCATTTT
>few|TRBJ2-1|TRBV9|NA
CASSVVGRVNEQFF
TGTGCCAGCAGCGTAGTCGGCAGGGTCAATGAGCAGTTCTTC
>few|TRBJ1-4|TRBV4-1|NA
CASSQPTAWPLNEKLFF
TGCGCCAGCAGCCAACCCACCGCCTGGCCTTTAAATGAAAAACTGTTTTTT